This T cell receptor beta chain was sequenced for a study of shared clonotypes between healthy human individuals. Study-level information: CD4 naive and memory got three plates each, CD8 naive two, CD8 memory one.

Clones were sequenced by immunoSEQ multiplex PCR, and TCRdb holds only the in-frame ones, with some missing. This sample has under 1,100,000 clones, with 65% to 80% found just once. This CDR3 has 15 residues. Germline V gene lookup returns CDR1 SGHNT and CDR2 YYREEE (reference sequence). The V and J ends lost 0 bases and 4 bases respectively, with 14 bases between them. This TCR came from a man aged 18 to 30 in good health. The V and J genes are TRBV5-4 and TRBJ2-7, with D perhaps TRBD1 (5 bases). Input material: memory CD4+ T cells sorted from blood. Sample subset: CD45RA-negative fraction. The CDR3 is CASSLVGRQGYEQYF. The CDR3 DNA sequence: TGTGCCAGCAGCTTGGTGGGGCGTCAGGGTTACGAGCAGTACTTC.